These 17 T cell receptor beta chains came from one sample sequenced in a study of T and B cells in COVID-19 patients. From blood, about 230-500 ng of genomic DNA served as TRB template. Multiplex PCR with BIOMED2 TRB-A/B primer pools amplified TRB rearrangements. TCRdb reprocessed the multiplex PCR reads via MiXCR and lists one record per CDR3 protein. This table holds some 14,000 distinct CDR3 sequences, 25% found once. The sequenced sample consisted of blood. Every receptor here comes from a human donor who had recovered from COVID-19.

V and J are TRBV18 and TRBJ2-7; 11 nucleotides match TRBD1. Unmatched junction bases numbered 6, after V lost 4 bases and J lost 1 base. Germline V CDR1 and CDR2: KGHSH, LQKENI. The CDR3 extends over 16 amino acids. The CDR3 region is CASSQRGQGVSYEQYF. The CDR3 DNA follows: TGTGCCAGCTCACAACGGGGACAGGGGGTATCCTACGAGCAGTACTTC.

The chain links TRBV13 to TRBJ1-2, with TRBD1 as a possible D gene (5 bases). Germline values: CDR1 PRHDT, CDR2 FYEKMQ (reference sequence). The CDR3 spans 13 residues. Trimming shortened V by 7 bases and J by 6 bases, and 15 bases separated the two germline ends. Here the CDR3 DNA reads TGTGCCAGCACCCCGGCAGGGACCAATGGCTACACCTTC. Protein sequence: CASTPAGTNGYTF.

This clonotype was counted many times. The chain combines TRBV18 with TRBJ1-4, with a tentative D call TRBD1 (5 bases). CDR1 KGHSH and CDR2 LQKENI come from the germline V gene. Trimming left V 6 bases short and J 7 bases short, with 12 bases between. There are 13 residues in the CDR3. This chain's CDR3 is CASSRGTREKLFF. DNA for the CDR3: TGTGCCAGCTCCCGCGGGACTCGTGAAAAACTGTTTTTT.

This clonotype was seen only once. The V and J genes are TRBV4-1 and TRBJ2-3, with TRBD1 matching over 7 bases. V trimming: 1 base; J trimming: 6 bases; junction bases outside the gene matches: 4. Germline V CDR1 and CDR2: MGHRA, YSYEKL. The CDR3 runs 14 residues. The CDR3 DNA is TGCGCCAGCAGCCAAGTGACAGGGCTGGATACGCAGTATTTT. Its translation is CASSQVTGLDTQYF.

This clonotype was counted many times. The chain combines TRBV6-6 with TRBJ1-2; no clear D gene. The CDR3 spans 12 residues. Germline values: CDR1 MNHNY, CDR2 SVGAGI (reference sequence). V was clipped by 0 bases and J by 5 bases, with 4 bases between them. The CDR3 loop reads CASSYSKYGYTF. As DNA, the CDR3 is TGTGCCAGCAGTTACTCGAAATATGGCTACACCTTC.

V is TRBV12-3 or TRBV12-4 and J is TRBJ2-3; 12 positions agree with TRBD2. The CDR3 has 17 amino acids. V shed 5 bases, J shed 0 bases, and the junction held 6 bases outside the gene matches. The CDR3 is CASSPGLAGTSTDTQYF. The CDR3 DNA follows: TGTGCCAGCAGTCCTGGACTAGCGGGGACAAGCACAGATACGCAGTATTTT.

This clonotype is medium-sized by share. The V and J genes are TRBV18 and TRBJ2-5; D gene unclear. CDR3 length: 13 residues. Trimming took off 3 bases at V and 3 bases at J, with 8 bases between the two ends. Germline values: CDR1 KGHSH, CDR2 LQKENI. The CDR3 nucleotides are TGTGCCAGCTCACCCTTTCAGGAAGAGACCCAGTACTTC. It is translated as CASSPFQEETQYF.

This clonotype was counted many times. The chain joins TRBV30 to TRBJ2-5; tentative D call: TRBD2 (6 bases). This CDR3 region has 14 residues. Trimming cost V 3 bases and J 7 bases, with 18 bases left between them. Per the germline V gene, CDR1 is GTSNPN and CDR2 is SVGIG (reference sequence). The CDR3 spells CAWRPIAALGTQYF. Here the CDR3 DNA reads TGTGCCTGGAGACCTATAGCGGCTCTTGGGACCCAGTACTTC.

V gene TRBV29-1 combines with J gene TRBJ2-5; weak D call: TRBD2 (6 bases). CDR3 size: 16 residues. Germline V gene lookup returns CDR1 SQVTM and CDR2 ANQGSEA. The CDR3 DNA follows: TGCAGTGCTAGGCACAGACTAGAGGGGAACCAAGAGACCCAGTACTTC. Residues: CSARHRLEGNQETQYF.

This clonotype is deemed medium-sized. The chain carries TRBV18 and TRBJ2-7; D possibly corresponds to TRBD2 (6 bases). Trimming shortened V by 3 bases and J by 7 bases, and 10 bases separated the two germline ends. The CDR3 covers 12 residues. Germline CDR1 and CDR2: KGHSH and LQKENI. CDR3 bases: TGTGCCAGCTCACCGAGTCGGGGGGAGCAGTACTTC. It specifies CASSPSRGEQYF.

The table lists this clonotype with a few counts. V and J are TRBV6-5 and TRBJ1-1, with a possible D match to TRBD1 (6 bases). V shed 0 bases and J shed 11 bases, with 16 bases lying between them. The CDR3 extends over 14 amino acids. In germline, CDR1 is MNHEY, CDR2 SVGAGI. As DNA, the CDR3 is TGTGCCAGCAGTTACTCCCCAGGGGACCCCGGGGCTTTCTTT. It yields the protein CASSYSPGDPGAFF.

Only a few counts were recorded for this clonotype. The chain is built from TRBV7-9 and TRBJ2-3; possible D gene TRBD2, 5 bases. Germline assignment: CDR1 SEHNR and CDR2 FQNEAQ (reference sequence). This CDR3 spans 13 amino acids. Trimming stripped 9 bases from V and 0 bases from J, with 10 bases between. CDR3 region: CASGLFSTDTQYF. The CDR3 DNA is TGTGCCAGTGGACTGTTTAGCACAGATACGCAGTATTTT.

V gene TRBV20-1 combines with J gene TRBJ2-2; D is ambiguous. The germline CDR1 and CDR2 sequences are DFQATT and SNEGSKA (reference sequence). V was trimmed by 0 bases and J by 1 base, leaving 9 bases between them. There are 15 residues in the CDR3. The DNA for the CDR3 is TGCAGTGCTAGAGACAGTTCGGGGAACACCGGGGAGCTGTTTTTT. Residues: CSARDSSGNTGELFF.

The chain is built from TRBV12-3 or TRBV12-4 and TRBJ2-2; no clear D. The CDR3 length is 13 residues. Between the trimmed V and J ends, which lost 0 bases and 5 bases, there was a span of 4 bases. The chain's CDR3 is CASSLAGTGELFF. CDR3 DNA: TGTGCCAGCAGTTTAGCTGGGACCGGGGAGCTGTTTTTT.

This clonotype has more than one count but fewer than ten. The CDR3 protein is CASSVSGQGVRDTQYF. The CDR3 bases are TGTGCCAGCAGTGTTTCCGGACAGGGGGTGCGCGATACGCAGTATTTT. The gene calls are TRBV28 and TRBJ2-3, with 10 bases aligning to TRBD1. The CDR3 is 16 residues long. The V and J ends lost 5 bases and 6 bases, in that order; junction bases with no gene match: 11. The germline gives CDR1 MDHEN, CDR2 SYDVKM. Full variable domain (remainder filled in from reference TRBV28 and TRBJ2-3): DVKVTQSSRYLVKRTGEKVFLECVQDMDHENMFWYRQDPGLGLRLIYFSYDVKMKEKGDIPEGYSVSREKKERFSLILESASTNQTSMYLCASSVSGQGVRDTQYFGPGTRLTVL.

Relative to its sample, this clonotype is medium-sized. The rearrangement joins TRBV19 to TRBJ2-7; 8 bases are shared with TRBD1. Germline CDR1 is LNHDA and CDR2 is SQIVND (reference sequence). The CDR3 extends over 15 amino acids. J was trimmed by 3 bases and V by 1 base; bases with no gene match: 5. DNA for the CDR3: TGTGCCAGTAGTATAGGGACAGGGCCCTTCTACGAGCAGTACTTC. This codes for CASSIGTGPFYEQYF.

The gene calls are TRBV7-9 and TRBJ2-1, with no clear D. Germline V CDR1 and CDR2: SEHNR, FQNEAQ (reference sequence). V was shortened by 5 bases and J by 5 bases, with 13 bases between the two germline ends. The CDR3 length is 14 residues. CDR3 region: CASSPRSQDNEQFF. The CDR3 coding sequence is TGTGCCAGCAGCCCCCGTAGCCAGGACAATGAGCAGTTCTTC.